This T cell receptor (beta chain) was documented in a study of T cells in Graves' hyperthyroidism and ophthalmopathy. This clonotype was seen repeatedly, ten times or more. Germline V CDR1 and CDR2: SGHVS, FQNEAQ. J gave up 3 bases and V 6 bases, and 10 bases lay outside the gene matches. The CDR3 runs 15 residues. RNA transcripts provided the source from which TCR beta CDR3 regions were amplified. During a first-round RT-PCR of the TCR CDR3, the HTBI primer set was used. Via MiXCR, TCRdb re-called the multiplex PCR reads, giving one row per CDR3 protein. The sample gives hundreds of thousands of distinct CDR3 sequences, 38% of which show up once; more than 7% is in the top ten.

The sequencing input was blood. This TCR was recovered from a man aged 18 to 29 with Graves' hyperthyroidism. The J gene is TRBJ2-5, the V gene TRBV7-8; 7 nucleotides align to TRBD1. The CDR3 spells CASRDTGQSEETQYF. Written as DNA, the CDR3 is TGTGCCAGCAGGGACACGGGACAGTCCGAAGAGACCCAGTACTTC.